The text below deals with one T cell receptor (beta chain). Its antigen has not been determined. Base qualities are missing; no much larger clone stands one base away. Germline trimming amounts to 3 bases on V and 5 bases on J, with 3 as the count of junction bases outside the gene matches. The germline V gene supplies CDR1 SNHLY and CDR2 FYNNEI. From cysteine to phenylalanine, the CDR3 is 14 amino acids long. The sequence is cut down to CDR3 DNA, 42 bases in frame from base 1. The data derive from a study of blood T cell repertoires in COVID-19 (dated by TCRdb to 2018 to 2020). General notes on the study: Samples from collaborators originated in the United States, Italy and Spain and spanned both the acute and convalescent phases of COVID-19. The prospective study material was composed of cDNA or gDNA derived from T cells, B-cell-depleted T cells, or PBMCs. The dataset comprised deeply sampled blood TCRbeta repertoires from subjects exposed to, actively infected with, or recovered from COVID-19. A freely available public database, intended as a resource for researchers studying the immune response to SARS-CoV-2, is where the repertoires were released. The samples were drawn from the first 160 participants of the ongoing ImmuneRACE study and from 950 to 1,500 subjects provided by 6 global collaborators. The sample metadata nearly always contained a de-identified subject ID, COVID-19 status, age in years and sex. Where available, HLA class I and class II types were taken from metadata supplied by the sample provider and were not determined by assay-based typing.

The collaborating institutions used their own protocols to collect whole blood in K2EDTA tubes. Collaborator samples were shipped for TCRbeta analysis as frozen whole blood, isolated PBMCs, or DNA extracted from either sample type. The immunoSEQ Assay, a bias-controlled multiplex PCR, was used to amplify TCRbeta CDR3 regions from genomic DNA. On the authors' methods: The number of nucleated cells in each sample was estimated from the amplification of reference gene primers within the assay. Sequence reads were collapsed and filtered to measure the absolute abundance of every unique TCRbeta CDR3 rearrangement. For each sample, productive Simpson clonality was calculated as the square root of Simpson's diversity index across productive rearrangements. TCRdb retrieved this table from immuneACCESS and kept in-frame rearrangements only. Not all clones are present; in checked studies, unresolved V genes account for under half, and no reason is known for the remainder. V and J calls and clone size are given by that table; D and trimming were obtained from the DNA. The sample data list around 100,000 clones, and about 80% of these were observed just once. Over 30% of the sample goes to the ten largest clones.

Study-wide findings and limitations: Clinical and demographic metadata were provided uncurated, with the amount varying by source and participant.

This sequence originates from a man aged 65-85 years with active or convalescent COVID-19. The rearrangement combines TRBV2 with TRBJ1-4, and TRBD1 aligns with 7 junction nucleotides. What was sequenced was peripheral blood. CDR3 loop: CASSERTGNEKLFF. At the DNA level, the sequence is TGTGCCAGCAGTGAGAGGACAGGCAATGAAAAACTGTTTTTT.